This TCR beta chain was captured by sequencing in a study of regulatory T cells in long-lasting Graves disease. The time point: newly diagnosed GD, antithyroid drugs for less than 3 months. PBMC RNA was the source of the TCR library. On this clonotype: What it recognizes is unknown.

Sequencing libraries for TCR beta were prepared with iRepertoire HTBI primers and Arm-PCR of CDR3 regions. TCRdb re-called the multiplex PCR reads with MiXCR, one entry per CDR3 protein. The repertoire holds roughly 560,000 distinct CDR3 sequences, with around 16% as singletons. Overall study results and limits: A greater number of public clonotypes (over 2,500) was shared by persistent patients than by new patients (approximately 910).

The same sample was also used in a study of T cells in Graves' hyperthyroidism and ophthalmopathy.

Sequenced here: peripheral blood mononuclear cells (PBMCs), sampled at new diagnosis, from a patient treated with antithyroid drugs. The TCR comes from a woman in her forties or fifties with Graves disease.

DNA of the CDR3: TGCGCCAGCAGCTTTGGGGGATTGAGCACTGAAGCTTTCTTT. This encodes CASSFGGLSTEAFF. The chain links TRBV5-1 to TRBJ1-1; possibly TRBD1 for D (5 bases). The CDR3 has 14 amino acids. V gave up 2 bases and J gave up 4 bases, with 12 bases separating them. The germline V gene has CDR1 SGHRS and CDR2 YFSETQ. Full variable domain (rest looked up from reference TRBV5-1 and TRBJ1-1): KAGVTQTPRYLIKTRGQQVTLSCSPISGHRSVSWYQQTPGQGLQFLFEYFSETQRNKGNFPGRFSGRQFSNSRSEMNVSTLELGDSALYLCASSFGGLSTEAFFGQGTRLTVV.